This entry lists 4 T cell receptor beta chains sequenced from one sample in a study of cytomegalovirus exposure and HLA in healthy donors (TCRdb year 2017). Library preparation used the immunoSEQ multiplex PCR assay. The multiplex PCR relied on a mix of 60 forward primers for TCR Vbeta segments and 13 reverse primers for TCR Jbeta segments. What TCRdb holds here is the immuneACCESS table cut down to in-frame rearrangements. Part of the clones is not present; checked against another copy, under half of the missing clones reflect an unresolved V gene, and the others are unexplained. In all, the sample holds roughly 180,000 clones, and about four fifths of those were seen once. Roughly 5% of the sample is in the top ten clones. Sequencing input: PBMCs. These receptors all stem from a man aged 18 to 30 in good health and CMV-seronegative.

V is TRBV6-6 and J is TRBJ2-5; 7 bases agree with TRBD1. The CDR3 totals 15 residues. Germline CDR1 reads MNHNY; CDR2 reads SVGAGI (reference sequence). With 5 bases clipped from V and 0 bases from J, the junction kept 6 bases outside the gene matches. The CDR3 DNA follows: TGTGCCAGCAGTACAGGGGCGTTGTACCAAGAGACCCAGTACTTC. Translated, it gives CASSTGALYQETQYF.

CDR3 sequence (DNA): TGTGCCAGCAGCCCAGGACTAGCGGGAGGAACCCCCCTTGGTGAGCAGTACTTC. It yields the protein CASSPGLAGGTPLGEQYF. J is TRBJ2-7 and V is TRBV7-2; TRBD2 aligns across 14 bases. Germline V gene lookup returns CDR1 SGHTA and CDR2 FQGNSA. The CDR3 loop spans 18 amino acids. V gave up 5 bases and J gave up 7 bases; unmatched junction bases: 16.

The V gene is TRBV7-9, the J gene TRBJ2-3; TRBD2 matches 7 bases. V was pared by 10 bases and J by 2 bases, with 6 bases of the junction left unmatched. Per the germline V gene, CDR1 is SEHNR and CDR2 is FQNEAQ (reference sequence). This CDR3 is built from 13 residues. The chain's CDR3 is CATRLAVTDTQYF. CDR3 sequence (DNA): TGTGCCACCCGACTAGCCGTCACAGATACGCAGTATTTT.

The chain recombines TRBV5-1 with TRBJ2-7, with 10 bases matching TRBD2. J lost 0 bases, V lost 4 bases, and 10 bases had no gene match. CDR1 is SGHRS, CDR2 YFSETQ, per germline. The CDR3 totals 17 residues. The CDR3: CASSPVAGGSSSYEQYF. CDR3 bases: TGCGCCAGCAGCCCCGTAGCGGGGGGCTCCAGCTCCTACGAGCAGTACTTC.